This TCR beta chain was obtained from a study of blood T cell repertoires in COVID-19 (TCRdb year 2020). Looking at the study overall: Samples covering the acute and convalescent phases of COVID-19 were provided by collaborators in the United States, Italy and Spain. Subjects who had been exposed to COVID-19, were actively infected with it, or had recovered from it provided the deeply sampled blood TCRbeta repertoires that made up the dataset. The prospective study material was composed of cDNA or gDNA derived from T cells, B-cell-depleted T cells, or PBMCs. HLA class I and class II types, where available, came from metadata supplied by the sample provider rather than from assay-based typing. The repertoires were made available in a free public database intended to serve as a resource for research on the immune response to SARS-CoV-2. The samples were drawn from two sources: the first 160 participants of the ongoing ImmuneRACE study, and over 950 subjects contributed by 6 global collaborators. Sample metadata almost always included a de-identified subject ID, COVID-19 status, age in years and sex. What the study reported, not specific to this receptor: The amount of clinical and demographic metadata varied by source and participant and was provided uncurated.

About this clone: No cognate antigen has been identified for it. Per-base qualities were not stored, and no clone one base away is much larger.

The immunoSEQ Assay, a bias-controlled multiplex PCR, was used to amplify TCRbeta CDR3 regions from genomic DNA. Concerning the study's data processing: The number of nucleated cells in each sample was estimated by amplification of reference gene primers within the assay. To quantify the absolute abundance of each unique TCRbeta CDR3 rearrangement, sequence reads were collapsed and filtered. For each sample, productive Simpson clonality was calculated by taking the square root of Simpson's diversity index across productive rearrangements. The table comes from immuneACCESS by way of TCRdb, which keeps in-frame sequences with V and J called. Part of the clones is missing from these tables; in studies checked, under half for an unresolved V gene and the rest for unknown reasons. Clone size and V and J calls were adopted from that table, with D and trimming inferred from the DNA. This sample has approximately 260,000 clones in its table, and 90% of those were observed once. The leading ten clones occupy under 2.5% of the sample.

One collaborating source in Seattle enrolled patients during active infection and followed them longitudinally through the course of disease. The collaborating institutions used their own protocols to collect whole blood in K2EDTA tubes. For TCRbeta analysis, collaborators shipped samples in one of three forms: frozen whole blood, isolated PBMCs, or DNA extracted from either of those sample types. From cysteine to phenylalanine, the CDR3 is 14 amino acids long. Only the CDR3 DNA stays, 42 bases, in frame from base 1. Per the germline V gene, SGDLS is the CDR1 and YYNGEE is the CDR2. At the junction V is shortened by 0 bases and J by 5 bases, with 8 bases in between.

This receptor was identified in a woman aged 55 to 70 with COVID-19, enrolled during active disease. Recombination linked TRBV9 to TRBJ1-4, with no reliable assignment of the D segment. Specimen: peripheral blood. The DNA sequence follows: TGTGCCAGCAGCGTAGGAGTATTAAATGAAAAACTGTTTTTT. Its amino acids are CASSVGVLNEKLFF.